The 27 T cell receptor beta chains reported below all come from one sample, sequenced in a study of CD8+ T cells in alopecia areata. RNA, once extracted, was reverse transcribed into cDNA for use as the sequencing template. Profiling relied on immunoSEQ multiplex PCR, and the TCRdb table lists in-frame clones only, not all of them. Counted here are 150,000 or so clones, 87% occurring once; the ten biggest clones make up approximately 15%. The sample in question was CD8+ T cells sorted from blood, obtained at week 0. The receptors stem from a human donor with alopecia areata.

This clone was seen once. The chain links TRBV29-1 to TRBJ2-1; tentatively, D is TRBD1 (5 bases). V lost 6 bases and J 6 bases, leaving 18 bases between the germline ends. This CDR3 is 14 amino acids long. Germline V gene sequence: CDR1 SQVTM, CDR2 ANQGSEA. CDR3 nucleotide sequence: TGCAGCGTCCATGGCCGGCAGGGTCGCAATGAGCAGTTCTTC. It yields the protein CSVHGRQGRNEQFF.

The rearrangement links TRBV27 to TRBJ2-1; D might be TRBD2 (6 bases). The CDR3 covers 15 residues. The V gene's germline CDR1 is MNHEY and CDR2 SMNVEV (reference sequence). V lost 5 bases to trimming and J lost 0 bases, with 11 bases between them. The CDR3 here is CASSASGDSYNEQFF. The CDR3 DNA reads TGTGCCAGCAGTGCCTCGGGGGACTCCTACAATGAGCAGTTCTTC.

This clone occurred a few times. The chain links TRBV25-1 to TRBJ2-1; D unresolved. Trimming removed 0 bases from V and 7 bases from J, with 7 bases in between. There are 13 residues in the CDR3. Germline values: CDR1 MGHDK, CDR2 SYGVNS. DNA for the CDR3: TGTGCCAGCAGTGAATATCCGGCGAATGAGCAGTTCTTC. Its protein is CASSEYPANEQFF.

This rearrangement joins TRBV5-4 to TRBJ2-2; TRBD2 is a possible D gene (5 bases). CDR3 length: 15 residues. Germline CDR1 SGHNT, CDR2 YYREEE (reference sequence). V was shortened by 4 bases and J by 1 base, with 11 bases between the two germline ends. The CDR3 DNA is TGTGCCAGCAGCGGAGTAGCGCGGAACACCGGGGAGCTGTTTTTT. The encoded protein is CASSGVARNTGELFF.

The chain employs TRBV13 and TRBJ2-5, with D unresolved. The CDR3 extends over 14 amino acids. Trimming left V 0 bases short and J 5 bases short, with 10 bases between. CDR1 PRHDT and CDR2 FYEKMQ come from the germline V gene (reference sequence). The CDR3 bases are TGTGCCAGCAGCTTAGGTGTCAGTTCGGAGACCCAGTACTTC. Encoded protein: CASSLGVSSETQYF.

V gene TRBV4-1 combines with J gene TRBJ1-1, with 7 bases identical to TRBD1. The CDR3 covers 14 residues. Trimming cost V 2 bases and J 1 base; bases outside gene matches: 1. Germline CDR1 and CDR2: MGHRA and YSYEKL. CDR3 protein: CASSQNRGNTEAFF. As DNA, the CDR3 is TGCGCCAGCAGCCAAAACAGGGGGAACACTGAAGCTTTCTTT.

CDR3 DNA: TGCGCCAGCAGCTTGGGGGGCCAGGCCCCCCGGGGGGCTTTCTTT. Protein product: CASSLGGQAPRGAFF. This chain links TRBV5-1 with TRBJ1-1, with D perhaps matching TRBD1 (5 bases). Trimming took 0 bases from V and 11 from J, leaving 20 bases between them. This CDR3 region has 15 residues. Germline values: CDR1 SGHRS, CDR2 YFSETQ. Looking up the rest from reference TRBV5-1 and TRBJ1-1 gives the full variable domain: KAGVTQTPRYLIKTRGQQVTLSCSPISGHRSVSWYQQTPGQGLQFLFEYFSETQRNKGNFPGRFSGRQFSNSRSEMNVSTLELGDSALYLCASSLGGQAPRGAFFGQGTRLTVV.

The V and J genes are TRBV19 and TRBJ2-7; D is ambiguous. Germline assignment: CDR1 LNHDA and CDR2 SQIVND (reference sequence). The CDR3 length is 14 residues. V was trimmed by 6 bases and J by 0 bases, leaving 12 bases between them. The CDR3 sequence is CASSARAYSYEQYF. DNA of the CDR3: TGTGCCAGTAGCGCAAGGGCCTACTCCTACGAGCAGTACTTC.

The chain employs TRBV5-1 and TRBJ2-1, with 9 bases matching TRBD2. Germline V lookup: CDR1 SGHRS, CDR2 YFSETQ. This CDR3 has 16 amino acids. The V gene end was trimmed by 2 bases and the J gene end by 6 bases; junction bases not matched to a gene: 9. The CDR3, as DNA: TGCGCCAGCAGCTTTGGTCTAGCGGGGCGGGGCAATGAGCAGTTCTTC. Residues: CASSFGLAGRGNEQFF.

J is TRBJ2-7 and V is TRBV4-1, with D possibly being TRBD2 (5 bases). Germline CDR1 reads MGHRA; CDR2 reads YSYEKL. The CDR3 consists of 17 residues. V gave up 0 bases and J gave up 5 bases, with 20 bases separating them. CDR3: CASSQEKAHRRNHEQYF. CDR3 coding DNA: TGCGCCAGCAGCCAAGAAAAGGCCCATAGGAGGAACCACGAGCAGTACTTC.

This clone has just one count. V gene TRBV19 combines with J gene TRBJ2-6; perhaps TRBD1 as D (6 bases). Germline CDR1 is LNHDA and CDR2 is SQIVND (reference sequence). This CDR3 is 18 amino acids long. V lost 7 bases and J 1 base, leaving 20 bases between the germline ends. CDR3 amino acids: CASIDAGAGWSGANVLTF. The CDR3 nucleotides are TGTGCCAGTATTGATGCAGGGGCAGGGTGGTCTGGGGCCAACGTCCTGACTTTC.

This clone was seen a handful of times. The chain is built from TRBV30 and TRBJ2-1, with D maybe TRBD2 (6 bases). V lost 0 bases to trimming and J lost 4 bases, with 10 bases between them. CDR3 length equals 14 residues. Germline V gene lookup returns CDR1 GTSNPN and CDR2 SVGIG (reference sequence). In DNA form, the CDR3 reads TGTGCCTGGAGTGTATTAGCGGAGTACAATGAGCAGTTCTTC. It translates to CAWSVLAEYNEQFF. The full variable domain, rest sourced from reference TRBV30 and TRBJ2-1, is SQTIHQWPATLVQPVGSPLSLECTVEGTSNPNLYWYRQAAGRGLQLLFYSVGIGQISSEVPQNLSASRPQDRQFILSSKKLLLSDSGFYLCAWSVLAEYNEQFFGPGTRLTVL.

The chain joins TRBV5-1 to TRBJ2-1, with unresolved D. V dropped 4 bases and J dropped 1 base, with 18 bases sitting between them. CDR3 size: 17 residues. The germline V gene encodes CDR1 SGHRS and CDR2 YFSETQ. The CDR3 DNA reads as TGCGCCAGCAGCCGAGGACGAAGGCTCCTATCCTACAATGAGCAGTTCTTC. The encoded protein is CASSRGRRLLSYNEQFF.

V and J are TRBV7-9 and TRBJ1-4; 8 nucleotides agree with TRBD1. CDR3 length: 19 amino acids. Trimming took 3 bases from V and 1 from J; bases not matched to a gene: 13. Germline V gene sequence: CDR1 SEHNR, CDR2 FQNEAQ (reference sequence). In DNA form, the CDR3 reads TGTGCCAGCAGCTTTTCCCGCGGACAGGGCGGGGAAACTAATGAAAAACTGTTTTTT. As protein: CASSFSRGQGGETNEKLFF.

The CDR3 region is CASSSVGGFYGYTF. CDR3 DNA: TGTGCCAGCAGCTCCGTCGGGGGATTCTATGGCTACACCTTC. The V call is TRBV7-9, the J call TRBJ1-2; possible D gene TRBD1, 5 bases. V dropped 4 bases and J dropped 4 bases, with 13 bases sitting between them. CDR1 is SEHNR and CDR2 is FQNEAQ in the germline V gene (reference sequence). The CDR3 is 14 amino acids.

The rearrangement links TRBV27 to TRBJ2-3; 7 nucleotides agree with TRBD1. J gave up 3 bases and V 8 bases, and 5 bases lay outside the gene matches. CDR1 and CDR2 from the germline V gene are MNHEY and SMNVEV (reference sequence). This CDR3 has 13 residues. CDR3 DNA sequence: TGTGCCAGCGCTCCAGGGGGAACAGATACGCAGTATTTT. It yields the protein CASAPGGTDTQYF.

The genes are TRBV6-5 and TRBJ2-7, with 9 bases fitting TRBD2. CDR1 is MNHEY, CDR2 SVGAGI, per germline. There are 14 residues in the CDR3. The V segment lost 7 bases and the J segment 6 bases; nucleotides outside the gene matches: 10. The CDR3 DNA reads as TGTGCCAGCAACCCCCCGGGACTAGCAGGCGAGCAGTACTTC. Residues: CASNPPGLAGEQYF.

The rearrangement uses TRBV6-1 and TRBJ1-2; D gene ambiguous. Germline values: CDR1 MNHNS, CDR2 SASEGT. The CDR3 is 14 residues long. V shed 2 bases and J shed 6 bases, with 13 bases lying between them. CDR3 DNA: TGTGCCAGCAGTGAACCCCCCAACGGGGATGGCTACACCTTC. This codes for CASSEPPNGDGYTF.

This clone was picked up one time. This rearrangement joins TRBV29-1 to TRBJ2-2, with TRBD2 as a possible D gene (5 bases). The CDR3 has 13 residues. V was clipped by 5 bases and J by 4 bases, with 11 bases between them. Germline V CDR1 and CDR2: SQVTM, ANQGSEA. This CDR3 is CSVLEGSTGELFF. Here the CDR3 DNA reads TGCAGCGTTCTCGAGGGATCCACCGGGGAGCTGTTTTTT.

The chain uses TRBV27 and TRBJ2-3; D unresolved. CDR1 and CDR2 (germline): MNHEY, SMNVEV (reference sequence). This CDR3 is 16 amino acids long. Trimming shortened V by 2 bases and J by 0 bases, and 12 bases separated the two germline ends. The CDR3 protein is CASSLRAATSTDTQYF. The DNA for the CDR3 is TGTGCCAGCAGTTTAAGGGCAGCCACTAGCACAGATACGCAGTATTTT.

The rearrangement joins TRBV15 to TRBJ2-1; 10 bases map to TRBD1. The CDR3 extends over 14 amino acids. The germline V gene has CDR1 LNHNV and CDR2 YYDKDF (reference sequence). V lost 5 bases, J lost 4 bases, and 2 bases stayed unmatched. DNA for the CDR3: TGTGCCACCAGCCCGGGACAGGGGTACAATGAGCAGTTCTTC. This translates into CATSPGQGYNEQFF. Using reference TRBV15 and TRBJ2-1 for the parts outside the CDR3, the full variable domain is DAMVIQNPRYQVTQFGKPVTLSCSQTLNHNVMYWYQQKSSQAPKLLFHYYDKDFNNEADTPDNFQSRRPNTSFCFLDIRSPGLGDTAMYLCATSPGQGYNEQFFGPGTRLTVL.

The chain has TRBV18 and TRBJ1-1; D gene uncertain. Germline V gene data show CDR1 as KGHSH and CDR2 as LQKENI. V was pared by 0 bases and J by 0 bases, with 8 bases between. The CDR3 is made up of 15 amino acids. The CDR3 loop reads CASSPPPAMNTEAFF. CDR3 bases: TGTGCCAGCTCACCACCGCCAGCCATGAACACTGAAGCTTTCTTT.

The genes are TRBV5-6 and TRBJ2-7, with D possibly matching TRBD1 (7 bases). V gave up 4 bases and J gave up 0 bases, with 14 bases separating them. The germline V gene has CDR1 SGHDT and CDR2 YYEEEE. This CDR3 has 15 amino acids. Here the CDR3 reads CASSQGGSFSYEQYF. In DNA form, the CDR3 reads TGTGCCAGCAGCCAGGGGGGCAGCTTCTCCTACGAGCAGTACTTC.

This clone was found a few times. The rearrangement links TRBV7-6 to TRBJ1-1, with D possibly being TRBD1 (6 bases). V was shortened by 4 bases and J by 5 bases, with 14 bases between the two germline ends. Germline loops: CDR1 SGHVS, CDR2 FNYEAQ. CDR3 size: 14 residues. This chain's CDR3 is CASSSYTGTTEAFF. The CDR3 DNA reads TGTGCCAGCAGCTCATACACCGGGACAACTGAAGCTTTCTTT.

This sequence joins TRBV5-1 and TRBJ1-2; tentative D call: TRBD1 (6 bases). CDR3 length: 16 amino acids. Trimming stripped 1 base from V and 2 bases from J, with 15 bases between. Germline V gene data show CDR1 as SGHRS and CDR2 as YFSETQ. The CDR3 bases are TGCGCCAGCAGCTTGACGGTCGGCGACAGGAACTATGGCTACACCTTC. Encoded protein: CASSLTVGDRNYGYTF.

The rearrangement links TRBV29-1 to TRBJ1-1, with D hard to call. Trimming stripped 4 bases from V and 1 base from J, with 7 bases between. Germline CDR1 is SQVTM and CDR2 is ANQGSEA. The CDR3 covers 12 residues. CDR3 region: CSVVDQNTEAFF. The CDR3, as DNA: TGCAGCGTTGTAGACCAGAACACTGAAGCTTTCTTT.

The rearrangement links TRBV7-8 to TRBJ1-2; D ambiguous. V lost 1 base and J lost 0, with 12 bases in between. The CDR3 has 16 amino acids. Germline CDR1 and CDR2: SGHVS and FQNEAQ. This CDR3 is CASSLVPPDPNYGYTF. CDR3 DNA: TGTGCCAGCAGCTTAGTACCGCCCGATCCTAACTATGGCTACACCTTC.